This T cell receptor beta chain was identified during a study of control samples from healthy donors and cancer patients (TCRdb year 2020). Library generation was performed with the immunoSEQ multiplex PCR assay. The clones in this table, taken by TCRdb from immuneACCESS, are in-frame only. Not every clone is retained; where verified, under half of the shortfall comes from an unresolved V gene, and the cause of the rest is unknown. Here the sample has 90,000 to 110,000 clones; 83% occur a single time. In total, the top ten clones hold about 13% of the sample. Counted from cysteine to phenylalanine, this CDR3 has 12 amino acids. Just the 36-base CDR3 DNA is kept, in frame starting at base 1. According to the germline V gene, CDR1 reads SNHLY and CDR2 reads FYNNEI. V loses 3 bases of germline sequence and J loses 4 bases, and the interval between the two ends is 7 bases. This clone was seen once. No cognate antigen has been identified for it. Per-base quality was not reported, and no clone a single base away is much larger than it.

Sequencing used blood. The receptor was isolated from a woman between 45 and 60 years old in good health. Rearrangement joined TRBV2 to TRBJ2-7; the D gene cannot be resolved reliably. CDR3 region: CASSDMGYEQYF. Here is the DNA: TGTGCCAGCAGTGATATGGGGTACGAGCAGTACTTC. Outside the CDR3, residues come from the reference TRBV2 and TRBJ2-7 proteins, so the full variable domain is: EPEVTQTPSHQVTQMGQEVILRCVPISNHLYFYWYRQILGQKVEFLVSFYNNEISEKSEIFDDQFSVERPDGSNFTLKIRSTKLEDSAMYFCASSDMGYEQYFGPGTRLTVT.